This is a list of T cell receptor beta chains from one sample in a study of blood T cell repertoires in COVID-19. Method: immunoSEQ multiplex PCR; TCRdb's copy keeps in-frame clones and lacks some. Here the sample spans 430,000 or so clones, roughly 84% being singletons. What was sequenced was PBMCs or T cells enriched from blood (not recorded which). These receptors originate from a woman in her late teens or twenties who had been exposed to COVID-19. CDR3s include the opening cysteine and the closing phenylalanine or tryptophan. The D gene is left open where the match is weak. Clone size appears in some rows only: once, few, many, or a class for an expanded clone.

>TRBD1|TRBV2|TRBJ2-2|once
CASSPQGAHTGELFF
TGTGCCAGCAGTCCGCAGGGGGCCCACACCGGGGAGCTGTTTTTT
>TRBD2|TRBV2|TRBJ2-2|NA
CASRGSSGMNTGELFF
TGTGCCAGCAGGGGATCTAGCGGCATGAACACCGGGGAGCTGTTTTTT
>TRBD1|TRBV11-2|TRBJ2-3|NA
CASSFGTASTDTQYF
TGTGCCAGCAGCTTTGGGACAGCTAGCACAGATACGCAGTATTTT
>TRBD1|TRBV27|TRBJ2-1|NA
CASSLLVQGAKEFF
TGTGCCAGCAGTTTATTAGTCCAGGGGGCGAAGGAGTTCTTC
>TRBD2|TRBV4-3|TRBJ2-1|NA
CASSQAGAGADNEQFF
TGCGCCAGCAGCCAAGCGGGAGCGGGGGCCGACAATGAGCAGTTCTTC
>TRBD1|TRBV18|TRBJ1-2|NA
CASSPPPRQGLLLMIYGYTF
TGTGCCAGCTCACCACCTCCTAGACAGGGACTCTTGTTGATGATCTATGGCTACACCTTC
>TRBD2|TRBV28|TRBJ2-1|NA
CASRDAREGWYNEQFF
TGTGCCAGCAGGGATGCTAGGGAGGGCTGGTACAATGAGCAGTTCTTC
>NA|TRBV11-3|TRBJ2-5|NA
CASSFSGKETQYF
TGTGCCAGCAGCTTTAGCGGAAAAGAGACCCAGTACTTC
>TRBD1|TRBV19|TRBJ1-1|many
CASSINRGMNTEAFF
TGTGCCAGTAGTATCAACAGGGGCATGAACACTGAAGCTTTCTTT
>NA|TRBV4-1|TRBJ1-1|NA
CASSQEGATEAFF
TGCGCCAGCAGCCAAGAGGGGGCCACTGAAGCTTTCTTT
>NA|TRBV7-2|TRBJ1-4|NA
CASSLEAQTNEKLFF
TGTGCCAGCAGCCTAGAAGCACAGACTAATGAAAAACTGTTTTTT
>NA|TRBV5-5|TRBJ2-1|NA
CASSLATGNEQFF
TGTGCCAGCAGCTTGGCCACCGGGAATGAGCAGTTCTTC
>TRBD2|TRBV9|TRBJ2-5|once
CASSAPGLVWQETQYF
TGTGCCAGCAGCGCCCCGGGACTAGTTTGGCAAGAGACCCAGTACTTC
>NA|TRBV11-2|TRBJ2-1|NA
CASSRGAGSNEQFF
TGTGCCAGCAGCCGGGGGGCAGGGAGCAATGAGCAGTTCTTC
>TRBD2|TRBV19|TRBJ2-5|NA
CASRSGRIDRVQETQYF
TGTGCCAGTAGAAGCGGGAGGATAGATCGGGTCCAAGAGACCCAGTACTTC
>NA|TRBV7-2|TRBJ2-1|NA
CASSSTQQGGNNEQFF
TGTGCCAGCAGTTCGACACAACAGGGTGGAAACAATGAGCAGTTCTTC
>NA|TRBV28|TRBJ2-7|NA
CASSRQGLYEQYF
TGTGCCAGCAGTCGGCAGGGACTCTACGAGCAGTACTTC
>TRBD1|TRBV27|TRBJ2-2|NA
CASSLWGQGWGGELFF
TGTGCCAGCAGTTTATGGGGACAGGGGTGGGGAGGTGAGCTGTTTTTT